The T cell receptor (beta chain) described here comes from a study of Graves' ophthalmopathy and Graves' hyperthyroidism (dated by TCRdb to about 2018). In terms of the full investigation: Peripheral blood samples were taken at the time of initial diagnosis, before any treatment was given. In total, 135 blood samples were TCR-sequenced: fewer than 50 ophthalmopathy, over 70 hyperthyroidism and roughly 17 hyperthyroidism-to-ophthalmopathy patients. For training and testing, the 100 or so patients in the discovery cohort were randomly divided in a 7:3 ratio. TCR beta repertoire signatures were used to distinguish Graves' ophthalmopathy from Graves' hyperthyroidism and to predict progression to ophthalmopathy. In several hyperthyroidism patients, the T-cell repertoires found in thyroid tissue were compared with those found in blood. To explore V-J signatures that separate ophthalmopathy from hyperthyroidism, a discovery set of 95 to 100 patients was enrolled, consisting of about 43 with ophthalmopathy and around 57 with stable hyperthyroidism. An independent validation cohort was composed of around 19 hyperthyroidism patients and roughly 16 patients who later progressed from hyperthyroidism to ophthalmopathy. Once sampling was done, hyperthyroidism patients were given methimazole at a starting dose of 30 mg daily, while ophthalmopathy patients were given high-dose intravenous methylprednisolone.

Hyperthyroidism was defined as stable when no progression to ophthalmopathy occurred within 18 months of follow-up. Hyperthyroidism patients were newly diagnosed, were aged 18 to 65 years, and had a disease duration under 2 months. Anyone with other autoimmune diseases, uncontrolled infections, pregnancy or lactation was excluded from the study. Diagnosis was based on clinical symptoms, serum thyroxine, TRAb, thyroid ultrasound and orbital computed tomography. Ficoll-Paque density gradient centrifugation was used to isolate PBMCs from around 10 ml of fresh peripheral blood. Trizol reagent was used to extract the total RNA, and its quality was then checked on an Agilent 2100 Bioanalyzer. This clonotype was seen at least ten times. Its antigen remains undetermined. No qualities accompany the bases; no much larger clone lies one base away. After removal of 6 bases from V and 3 bases from J, the junction retains 5 bases not matched to a gene. Reading from cysteine to phenylalanine, the CDR3 counts 13 amino acids. The only DNA kept is the CDR3, 39 bases in frame from the first base. As encoded in the germline V gene, CDR1 is SGHTA while CDR2 is FQGNSA.

Results the study describes overall, beyond this receptor: Among expanded thyroid clonotypes with frequency above 0.001, most also showed up in blood, which suggests that blood repertoires may reflect the thyroid immune response. Sample size was not predetermined statistically, and investigators were not blinded to group allocation. In validation, the model predicted ophthalmopathy progression with over 60% sensitivity and approximately 72% specificity; more than ten predicted patients were CT-confirmed with GO in a median of roughly 6.8 months. The 13-signature model separated ophthalmopathy from stable hyperthyroidism with 87.88% sensitivity and 81% to 82% specificity in cross-validation, and 80%/75% in the test set.

For repertoire sequencing, TCR beta CDR3 regions were amplified from RNA transcripts. The first round of RT-PCR was done with HTBI primers and the Qiagen OneStep RT-PCR kit, and was followed by a second round of multiplex PCR, then size selection and purification. The libraries underwent paired-end sequencing with 100 bp reads on an Illumina HiSeq2000. The authors processed their data as follows. SOAPnuke was used to process the reads, removing any read that contained adapters or uncalled bases, had a mean Phred below 15, or lacked an exact match to the constant primer or identifier. COPE v1.2.5 was used to merge high-quality paired reads. Each unique nucleotide sequence was defined as a clonotype, and clonotypes were aligned to IMGT TRB V, D and J references with MiTCR v1.1. The analysis was limited to V-J combinations with a frequency above 0.0001, which together covered roughly 99% of the repertoires. A TCR clonal expansion and chaos score per V-J combination was defined as the ratio of F50 clonal expansion to chaos observed in the TCRdist matrix. Welch's t-statistics and random forest were used to reduce the features to about 12 V-J combinations, which were then used as input to a naive Bayes classifier. The Morisita-Horn index was used to measure how similar the thyroid and blood repertoires were. The raw public reads went through TCRdb reprocessing: fastp at Q25, MiXCR clone calling, in-frame beta chains kept. Each record represents a unique CDR3 protein, reported with the most common genes and DNA among its rows. TCRdb, not the original authors, processed these V and J calls. Within this sample are about 620,000 distinct CDR3 sequences, with 20% to 25% of them counted one time only. The ten most abundant clones make up approximately 6.5% of the sample.

The sequenced sample was peripheral blood. The chain joins TRBV7-2 to TRBJ2-7; 7 junctional bases match TRBD1. The receptor's source is a woman between 18 and 29 years old with stable Graves' hyperthyroidism. Some clones in this sample may be carry-over from other donors' samples. Donor details come from another sample of the same person, matched by shared clones. The base sequence is TGTGCCAGCAGACAGACAGGGTACTACGAGCAGTACTTC. It is translated as CASRQTGYYEQYF.